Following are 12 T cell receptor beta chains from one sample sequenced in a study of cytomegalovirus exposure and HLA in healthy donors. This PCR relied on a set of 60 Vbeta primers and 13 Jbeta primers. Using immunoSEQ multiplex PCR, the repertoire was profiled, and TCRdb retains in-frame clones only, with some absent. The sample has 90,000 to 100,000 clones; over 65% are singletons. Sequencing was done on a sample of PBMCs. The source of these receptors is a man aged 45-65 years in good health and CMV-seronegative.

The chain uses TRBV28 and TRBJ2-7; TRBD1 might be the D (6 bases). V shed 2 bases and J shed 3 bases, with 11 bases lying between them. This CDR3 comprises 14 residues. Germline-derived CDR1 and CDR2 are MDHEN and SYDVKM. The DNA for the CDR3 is TGTGCCAGCAGTTTAGGGCAGGGGTTCTACGAGCAGTACTTC. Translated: CASSLGQGFYEQYF.

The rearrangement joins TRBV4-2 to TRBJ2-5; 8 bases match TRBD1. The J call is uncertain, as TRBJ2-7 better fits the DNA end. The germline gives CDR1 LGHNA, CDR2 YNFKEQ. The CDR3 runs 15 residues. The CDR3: CASSPADRGLYEQYF. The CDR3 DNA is TGTGCCAGCAGCCCCGCCGACAGGGGACTCTACGAGCAGTACTTC.

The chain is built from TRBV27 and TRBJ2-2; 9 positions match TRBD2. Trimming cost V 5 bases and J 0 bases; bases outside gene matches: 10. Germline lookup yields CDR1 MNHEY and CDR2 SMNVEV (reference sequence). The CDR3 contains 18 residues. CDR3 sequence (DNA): TGTGCCAGCAGTCCGTCGCTGGGACTAGCAGCGAACACCGGGGAGCTGTTTTTT. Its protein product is CASSPSLGLAANTGELFF.

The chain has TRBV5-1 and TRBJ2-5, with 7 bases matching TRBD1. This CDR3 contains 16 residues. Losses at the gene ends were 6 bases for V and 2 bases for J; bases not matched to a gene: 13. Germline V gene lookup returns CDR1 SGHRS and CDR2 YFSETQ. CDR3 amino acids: CASTHVRGTEQETQYF. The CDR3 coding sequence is TGCGCCAGCACTCACGTTAGAGGGACAGAGCAAGAGACCCAGTACTTC.

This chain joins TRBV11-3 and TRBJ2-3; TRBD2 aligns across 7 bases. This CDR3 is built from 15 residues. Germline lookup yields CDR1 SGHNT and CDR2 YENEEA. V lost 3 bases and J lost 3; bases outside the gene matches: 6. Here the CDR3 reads CASSLGEGGTDTQYF. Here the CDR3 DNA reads TGTGCCAGCAGCTTGGGGGAGGGAGGTACAGATACGCAGTATTTT.

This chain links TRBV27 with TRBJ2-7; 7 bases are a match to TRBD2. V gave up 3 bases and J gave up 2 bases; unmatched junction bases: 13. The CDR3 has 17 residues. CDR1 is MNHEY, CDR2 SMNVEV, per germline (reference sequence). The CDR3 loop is CASSFFATSRNPYEQYF. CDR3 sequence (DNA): TGTGCCAGCAGTTTCTTCGCGACTAGCCGAAACCCCTACGAGCAGTACTTC.

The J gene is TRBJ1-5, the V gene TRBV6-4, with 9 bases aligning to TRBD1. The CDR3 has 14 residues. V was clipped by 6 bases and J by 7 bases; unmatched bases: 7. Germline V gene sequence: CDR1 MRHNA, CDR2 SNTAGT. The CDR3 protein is CASSAQGAGQPQHF. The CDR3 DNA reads TGTGCCAGCAGCGCACAGGGGGCAGGACAGCCCCAGCATTTT.

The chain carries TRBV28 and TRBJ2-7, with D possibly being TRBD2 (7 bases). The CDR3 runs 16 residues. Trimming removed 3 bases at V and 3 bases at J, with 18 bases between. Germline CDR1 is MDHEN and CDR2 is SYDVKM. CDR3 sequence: CASSLGGGASHYEQYF. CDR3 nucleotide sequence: TGTGCCAGCAGTTTGGGAGGGGGAGCGAGCCACTACGAGCAGTACTTC.

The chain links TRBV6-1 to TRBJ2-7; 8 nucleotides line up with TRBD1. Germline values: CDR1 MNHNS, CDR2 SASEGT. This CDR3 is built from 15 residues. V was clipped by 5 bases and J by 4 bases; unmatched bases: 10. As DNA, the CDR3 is TGTGCCAGCAGTCGAAACAGGGGGGTCGGGTACGAGCAGTACTTC. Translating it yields CASSRNRGVGYEQYF.

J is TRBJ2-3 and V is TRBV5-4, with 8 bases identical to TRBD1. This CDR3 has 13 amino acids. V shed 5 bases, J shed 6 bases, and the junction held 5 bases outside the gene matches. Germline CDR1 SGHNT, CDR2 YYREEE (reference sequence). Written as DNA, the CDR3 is TGTGCCAGCAGTCCTTACAGGGGGGATACGCAGTATTTT. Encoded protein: CASSPYRGDTQYF. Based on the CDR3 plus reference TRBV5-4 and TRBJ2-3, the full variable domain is ETGVTQSPTHLIKTRGQQVTLRCSSQSGHNTVSWYQQALGQGPQFIFQYYREEENGRGNFPPRFSGLQFPNYSSELNVNALELDDSALYLCASSPYRGDTQYFGPGTRLTVL.

This CDR3 reads CASSLKGQGRGEQYF. CDR3 coding DNA: TGTGCCAGCAGTCTAAAGGGCCAGGGGCGAGGCGAGCAGTACTTC. The chain is built from TRBV28 and TRBJ2-5; a possible D gene is TRBD1 (6 bases). The DNA end lines up better with TRBJ2-7; the J call may be wrong. There are 15 residues in the CDR3. Germline CDR1 reads MDHEN; CDR2 reads SYDVKM.

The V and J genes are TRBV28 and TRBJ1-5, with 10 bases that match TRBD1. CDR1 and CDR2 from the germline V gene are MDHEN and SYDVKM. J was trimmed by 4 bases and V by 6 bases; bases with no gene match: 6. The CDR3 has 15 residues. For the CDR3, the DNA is TGTGCCAGCAGACGGACAGGGGGTGGGAATCAGCCCCAGCATTTT. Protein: CASRRTGGGNQPQHF.